This T cell receptor beta chain was sequenced during a study of T-cell reconstitution after alpha-beta-depleted transplantation in children. Overall study findings and caveats: A year post-transplant, T-cell counts and diversity derived mostly from newly produced T cells.

Trimming shortened V by 0 bases and J by 0 bases, and 12 bases separated the two germline ends. CDR1 is LGHNA and CDR2 is YSLEER in the germline V gene. The CDR3 has 18 residues. In its sample, this clonotype was seen many times. Its target is unknown. Unique molecular identifiers were incorporated when the TCRbeta library was constructed. TCRdb redid the calling of the PCR reads with MiXCR, one entry per CDR3 protein. The sample records hundreds of thousands of distinct CDR3 sequences, just under 8.5% being singletons. The sequence was obtained from a male patient aged 10 to 17 who had a stem cell transplant for acute lymphoblastic leukemia, so the T cells may come from the graft donor. The source material was PBMCs, mostly from graft donor cells, sampled 180 days after TCRalphabeta/CD19-depleted stem cell transplant. The chain combines TRBV4-3 with TRBJ1-6; no clear D gene. The CDR3 DNA reads TGCGCCAGCAGCCAAGACCCAGACCCGAGCTCCTATAATTCACCCCTCCACTTT. Translating it yields CASSQDPDPSSYNSPLHF.